The text below deals with one T cell receptor (beta chain). Its antigen is not yet known. Base qualities are not recorded, but no much larger clone differs from it by a single base. Single viable CD3+CD4+CD8-CD45RO+ cells were sorted as memory CD4+ T cells on a FACSAria II. CMV serostatus was determined with a Roche Elecsys assay detecting serum IgG against CMV pp150, pp28, p38 and p52. After the samples were thawed, total CD4+ T cells were enriched through positive selection using CD4 magnetic microbeads. The samples came from a different study that was designed specifically to examine the CD4+ T cell memory repertoire. Following standard operating procedures, peripheral blood mononuclear cells were isolated and cryopreserved, while serum was kept at -80 degrees C. The staining used CD3-PerCP (BW264/56), CD4-APC (RPA-T4), CD45RO-PE (UCHT1) and CD8-Pacific Orange (3B5) antibodies, and Sytox blue was used to exclude non-viable cells.

The Quick-DNA Microprep Kit was used to extract genomic DNA from the sorted cells. Amplification of TCRbeta DNA was done with the immunoSEQ hsTCRbeta kit, following the protocol from the manufacturer. TCRbeta libraries were sequenced on an Illumina MiSeq instrument. On the authors' methods: Following removal of out-of-frame sequences, around 2.4 million distinct TCRbeta sequences were retained, with an average of about 63,000 per individual. Each individual was scored by the count of 150 to 200 previously reported CMV-associated TCRbeta sequences and the total productive distinct TCRbeta count. A beta-binomial model was reimplemented in Python, and scikit-learn random forests with default parameters were trained on US cohort data. Classifier performance on the Belgian cohort was summarized as median AUC with percentile confidence intervals calculated over 10,000 bootstrap iterations. TCRdb obtained this table from immuneACCESS and retained in-frame rearrangements with V and J assigned. These tables miss some clones; where compared with another copy, unresolved V genes account for less than half of the shortfall, and the remainder is unexplained. Clonal size and the V and J genes are those of that table, whereas D and trimming came from the DNA. A total of around 50,000 clones appear in this sample, 60% to 80% of them only once. Approximately 0.98% of the sample goes to the ten largest clones.

Unmatched junction bases come to 4, with V trimmed by 6 bases and J by 8 bases. Measured from the cysteine to the phenylalanine, the CDR3 is 13 residues long. The entry retains the CDR3 DNA only, 39 bases that are in frame from base 1. The germline V gene provides CDR1 SGHRS and CDR2 YFSETQ. The data were taken from a study of memory CD4+ T cells and cytomegalovirus serostatus (dated 2019 in TCRdb). For the wider study: The cohort included around 33 healthy adults from Belgium, of whom 9 were CMV seropositive and approximately 24 were CMV seronegative. CD4+ memory TCRbeta repertoires of a Belgian cohort with known cytomegalovirus serostatus were sequenced in order to replicate a published TCR-based CMV serostatus classifier. Broad study findings and their caveats: The results were interpreted as suggesting that the CMV-associated TCR signature is mostly present in the CD4+ memory repertoire. For CMV serostatus prediction, a median bootstrapped AUC of about 0.94 was reached with the original framework, and a median bootstrapped AUC of roughly 0.92 was reached with a US-trained random forest. Only CD4+CD45RO+ memory cells were sequenced, in contrast to the original study, in which naive and memory CD4+ and CD8+ populations were covered. Among the 150 to 200 previously reported CMV-associated TCRbeta sequences, 60 to 85 showed up in the CD4+ memory repertoires, with each one found in between one and five individuals. On the Belgian cohort, the classifier based on the original framework reached a median bootstrapped AUC of roughly 0.94, with a 95% CI of 0.76-1.00.

Material: memory CD4+ T cells from blood. The clonotype comes from an adult in good health and CMV-seronegative. The chain was built from TRBV5-1 and TRBJ2-1; 11 nucleotides in the junction match TRBD2. The DNA sequence is given as TGCGCCAGCAATAGCGGGGGGGTGGATGAGCAGTTCTTC. It codes for CASNSGGVDEQFF.